The 27 T cell receptor beta chains given below trace back to one sample, sequenced in a study of Tregs in tolerant kidney transplant recipients. Repertoires were generated with immunoSEQ multiplex PCR, while TCRdb's copy carries only in-frame clones and drops some. This sample carries about 81,000 clones, 91% of them seen once, and the ten largest clones take more than 1.5%. Recipients received nonmyeloablative bone marrow transplants from related graft donors, with transient mixed chimerism. The starting material was CD4+ T cells from blood (PBMCs), obtained 24 months after the transplant. The receptors were gathered from a human patient who received a combined kidney and bone marrow transplant. Some T cells may trace back to the graft donor.

CDR3 nucleotide sequence: TGTGCCAGCTCTCGAACGGGACTAGCGGACTACGAGCAGTACTTC. Amino acid sequence: CASSRTGLADYEQYF. This chain connects TRBV18 to TRBJ2-7; 11 bases map to TRBD2. CDR3 length: 15 amino acids. The J segment lost 3 bases and the V segment lost 6 bases, leaving 7 bases of the junction unmatched. Germline V gene sequence: CDR1 KGHSH, CDR2 LQKENI.

This chain connects TRBV19 to TRBJ1-2; 9 bases match TRBD1. Losses at the gene ends were 5 bases for V and 3 bases for J; bases not matched to a gene: 7. There are 15 residues in the CDR3. Germline V CDR1 and CDR2: LNHDA, SQIVND (reference sequence). The CDR3 protein is CASSVPTGGHYGYTF. In nucleotides, the CDR3 is TGTGCCAGTAGTGTGCCCACAGGGGGCCACTATGGCTACACCTTC.

The chain couples TRBV14 to TRBJ1-3, with D unclear. V shed 10 bases and J shed 0 bases, with 10 bases lying between them. In germline, CDR1 is SGHDN, CDR2 FVKESK. The length of the CDR3 is 13 residues. The CDR3 spells CAITPGSGNTIYF. DNA of the CDR3: TGTGCCATAACTCCCGGCTCTGGAAACACCATATATTTT. Using reference TRBV14 and TRBJ1-3 for the parts outside the CDR3, the full variable domain is EAGVTQFPSHSVIEKGQTVTLRCDPISGHDNLYWYRRVMGKEIKFLLHFVKESKQDESGMPNNRFLAERTGGTYSTLKVQPAELEDSGVYFCAITPGSGNTIYFGEGSWLTVV.

V gene TRBV5-5 combines with J gene TRBJ2-7; 7 bases line up with TRBD1. The CDR3 runs 14 residues. V trimming: 3 bases; J trimming: 3 bases; junction bases outside the gene matches: 6. Looked up from germline, CDR1 is SGHKS and CDR2 is YYEKEE (reference sequence). As DNA, the CDR3 is TGTGCCAGCAGCTCCGCCCACAGGGGCTACGAGCAGTACTTC. This encodes CASSSAHRGYEQYF. Filled out from reference TRBV5-5 and TRBJ2-7, the complete variable domain reads DAGVTQSPTHLIKTRGQQVTLRCSPISGHKSVSWYQQVLGQGPQFIFQYYEKEERGRGNFPDRFSARQFPNYSSELNVNALLLGDSALYLCASSSAHRGYEQYFGPGTRLTVT.

The gene calls are TRBV29-1 and TRBJ1-1; perhaps TRBD1 as D (5 bases). Trimming shortened V by 3 bases and J by 1 base, and 12 bases separated the two germline ends. CDR3 size: 14 residues. Germline CDR1 reads SQVTM; CDR2 reads ANQGSEA. The CDR3 sequence: CSVEAGWGNTEAFF. The CDR3 region has the DNA TGCAGCGTTGAGGCAGGGTGGGGGAACACTGAAGCTTTCTTT.

The rearrangement joins TRBV29-1 to TRBJ1-1; D is possibly TRBD1 (5 bases). Germline V gene sequence: CDR1 SQVTM, CDR2 ANQGSEA. Trimming removed 1 base from V and 4 bases from J, with 13 bases in between. There are 14 residues in the CDR3. CDR3 nucleotides: TGCAGCGTTGAAGGAGGAAGGGGCAGCACTGAAGCTTTCTTT. Residues: CSVEGGRGSTEAFF.

This rearrangement joins TRBV27 to TRBJ1-2; 9 nucleotides align to TRBD1. V shed 3 bases, J shed 3 bases, and the junction held 8 bases outside the gene matches. Germline-derived CDR1 and CDR2 are MNHEY and SMNVEV (reference sequence). This CDR3 has 16 residues. The CDR3 bases are TGTGCCAGCAGTTTTGGCCGGGACAGGGTCGACTATGGCTACACCTTC. Translating it yields CASSFGRDRVDYGYTF.

This rearrangement joins TRBV6-1 to TRBJ2-3; 8 bases fit TRBD2. The CDR3 has 14 residues. Germline-derived CDR1 and CDR2 are MNHNS and SASEGT. The ends lost 6 bases at V and 3 bases at J; junction bases unmatched: 5. The CDR3 nucleotides are TGTGCCAGCAGGGAGGCTAGCGGGACAGATACGCAGTATTTT. This codes for CASREASGTDTQYF.

The chain couples TRBV7-9 to TRBJ2-7; D possibly corresponds to TRBD1 (6 bases). The CDR3 extends over 15 amino acids. V was pared by 1 base and J by 3 bases, with 13 bases between. The germline V gene has CDR1 SEHNR and CDR2 FQNEAQ (reference sequence). CDR3 amino acids: CASSLETGGIYEQYF. The CDR3 DNA follows: TGTGCCAGCAGCTTAGAGACAGGAGGAATCTACGAGCAGTACTTC.

This clone occurred a few times. Other DNA variants within this sample encode the same CDR3. The DNA of the CDR3 is TGTGCCAGCAGTGAACCAGGCTACGAGCAGTACTTC. Amino acids: CASSEPGYEQYF. This sequence joins TRBV6-1 and TRBJ2-7; the D is unclear. The V end lost 2 bases, the J end lost 3 bases, and 5 bases lay between the germline ends. This CDR3 contains 12 residues. Germline V gene lookup returns CDR1 MNHNS and CDR2 SASEGT.

The V and J genes are TRBV7-2 and TRBJ1-2, with a weak D call TRBD1 (5 bases). Germline CDR1 reads SGHTA; CDR2 reads FQGNSA. Trimming stripped 4 bases from V and 4 bases from J, with 16 bases between. This CDR3 contains 15 residues. The CDR3 region is CASSYSTGAGYGYTF. CDR3 DNA sequence: TGTGCCAGCAGCTACTCCACAGGTGCCGGCTATGGCTACACCTTC.

This clone was observed a handful of times. This sequence joins TRBV28 and TRBJ1-3; 7 bases map to TRBD1. The CDR3 length is 14 residues. CDR1 and CDR2 from the germline V gene are MDHEN and SYDVKM. The junction had 0 bases not matched to a gene; V was cut back by 2 bases and J by 2 bases. CDR3 in amino acids: CASSLGTAGNTIYF. The CDR3 DNA sequence: TGTGCCAGCAGTTTAGGGACAGCTGGAAACACCATATATTTT. The whole variable domain, remainder taken from reference TRBV28 and TRBJ1-3, is DVKVTQSSRYLVKRTGEKVFLECVQDMDHENMFWYRQDPGLGLRLIYFSYDVKMKEKGDIPEGYSVSREKKERFSLILESASTNQTSMYLCASSLGTAGNTIYFGEGSWLTVV.

A remark on this clone: Additional DNA sequences in this sample encode the identical CDR3. V gene TRBV15 combines with J gene TRBJ1-6; no reliable D call. CDR3 length equals 13 residues. V was cut by 7 bases and J by 7 bases, with 11 bases left in between. From germline, CDR1 is LNHNV and CDR2 YYDKDF (reference sequence). The CDR3 loop reads CATTGQLNSPLHF. The CDR3 DNA sequence: TGTGCCACCACGGGTCAACTAAATTCACCCCTCCACTTT.

The gene calls are TRBV7-2 and TRBJ2-5; TRBD1 matches at 9 bases. V gave up 4 bases and J gave up 3 bases; unmatched junction bases: 0. The CDR3 is 13 amino acids. Germline V gene sequence: CDR1 SGHTA, CDR2 FQGNSA. CDR3 residues: CASSWDREETQYF. The CDR3 DNA follows: TGTGCCAGCAGCTGGGACAGGGAAGAGACCCAGTACTTC.

The chain recombines TRBV9 with TRBJ2-5; D gene uncertain. Gene TRBJ2-7 matches the end of the DNA better, so the J call may be wrong. The germline gives CDR1 SGDLS, CDR2 YYNGEE. The CDR3 runs 14 residues. The CDR3: CASSALGDSYEQYF. In nucleotides, the CDR3 is TGTGCCAGCAGCGCCCTTGGCGACTCCTACGAGCAGTACTTC.

This clone was counted once. The chain recombines TRBV9 with TRBJ2-1, with 7 bases that match TRBD1. Germline V gives CDR1 SGDLS, CDR2 YYNGEE. This CDR3 comprises 15 residues. Trimming at V came to 4 bases and at J to 2 bases, leaving 6 bases not matched to a gene. In DNA form, the CDR3 reads TGTGCCAGCAGCTATACAGGGGTTCCCTACAATGAGCAGTTCTTC. Translation gives CASSYTGVPYNEQFF.

This chain links TRBV9 with TRBJ2-3; the match to TRBD2 covers 10 bases. Germline assignment: CDR1 SGDLS and CDR2 YYNGEE. The CDR3 sequence is 16 residues long. Unmatched junction bases numbered 4, after V lost 3 bases and J lost 0 bases. The CDR3 bases are TGTGCCAGCAGCGGACTTAGCGGGGGGAGCACAGATACGCAGTATTTT. As protein: CASSGLSGGSTDTQYF. The variable domain in full, completed from reference TRBV9 and TRBJ2-3, reads DSGVTQTPKHLITATGQRVTLRCSPRSGDLSVYWYQQSLDQGLQFLIQYYNGEERAKGNILERFSAQQFPDLHSELNLSSLELGDSALYFCASSGLSGGSTDTQYFGPGTRLTVL.

The chain employs TRBV27 and TRBJ2-5; D is possibly TRBD1 (6 bases). Trimming left V 5 bases short and J 1 base short, with 23 bases between. Germline CDR1 and CDR2: MNHEY and SMNVEV (reference sequence). The length of the CDR3 is 18 residues. The CDR3 is CASSPKRTASTVQETQYF. The DNA of the CDR3 is TGTGCCAGCAGTCCAAAAAGGACAGCAAGCACAGTCCAAGAGACCCAGTACTTC.

The chain joins TRBV30 to TRBJ1-3; D not certain. Trimming removed 2 bases at V and 3 bases at J, with 11 bases between. Per germline, CDR1 GTSNPN and CDR2 SVGIG (reference sequence). The CDR3 is 14 amino acids. The CDR3, as DNA: TGTGCCTGGAGTCCGACGGGTCTTGGAAACACCATATATTTT. Encoded protein: CAWSPTGLGNTIYF.

V is TRBV7-9 and J is TRBJ2-1, with a tentative D call TRBD1 (6 bases). Trimming took 6 bases from V and 3 from J, leaving 15 bases between them. Germline lookup yields CDR1 SEHNR and CDR2 FQNEAQ (reference sequence). There are 15 residues in the CDR3. CDR3 sequence reads: CASSQQGIIYNEQFF. CDR3 bases: TGTGCCAGCAGTCAACAGGGAATCATCTACAATGAGCAGTTCTTC.

This clone came up once. One end of the junction varies from germline; a read error may be responsible. The rearrangement joins TRBV7-2 to TRBJ1-2; 7 bases fit TRBD1. This CDR3 has 17 residues. Germline-derived CDR1 and CDR2 are SGHTA and FQGNSA. The CDR3 DNA sequence: TGTGCCAGCACCTTAGGCTTGACAGGGCGGCGAAGCTATGGCTACACCTTC. It codes for CASTLGLTGRRSYGYTF.

V is TRBV7-3 and J is TRBJ2-2; 9 bases line up with TRBD2. V was clipped by 4 bases and J by 4 bases; unmatched bases: 1. The CDR3 loop spans 14 amino acids. Germline CDR1 and CDR2: SGHTA and FQGTGA. CDR3 DNA: TGTGCCAGCAGCTCGACTAGCGGCACCGGGGAGCTGTTTTTT. Encoded protein: CASSSTSGTGELFF.

This chain joins TRBV11-2 and TRBJ1-4; D is unresolved. CDR1 is SGHAT and CDR2 is FQNNGV in the germline V gene. V lost 2 bases and J lost 6, with 10 bases in between. The CDR3 has 14 amino acids. CDR3 nucleotides: TGTGCCAGCAGCTTAAGAGGTGAAGATGAAAAACTGTTTTTT. This codes for CASSLRGEDEKLFF.

The J gene is TRBJ1-5, the V gene TRBV2; 7 bases map to TRBD1. Germline CDR1 SNHLY, CDR2 FYNNEI. This CDR3 spans 14 amino acids. The V and J ends lost 7 bases and 3 bases, in that order; junction bases with no gene match: 6. The CDR3 here is CASTPTGHNQPQHF. The CDR3, as DNA: TGTGCCAGCACTCCGACAGGGCACAATCAGCCCCAGCATTTT.

This clone was recorded a few times. The J gene is TRBJ2-1, the V gene TRBV27; 12 nucleotides line up with TRBD2. CDR1 and CDR2 from the germline V gene are MNHEY and SMNVEV (reference sequence). The CDR3 totals 13 residues. The J segment lost 13 bases and the V segment lost 5 bases, leaving 6 bases of the junction unmatched. The CDR3 bases are TGTGCCAGCAGTCTAGGACTAGCGGGGCTTCAGTTCTTC. Translated: CASSLGLAGLQFF.

The chain uses TRBV7-8 and TRBJ2-3; D perhaps matches TRBD1 (6 bases). Between the trimmed V and J ends, which lost 5 bases and 4 bases, there was a span of 13 bases. CDR3 length equals 14 residues. The germline CDR1 and CDR2 sequences are SGHVS and FQNEAQ. The CDR3 DNA reads TGTGCCAGCAGCATGGGACATGGCGCAGATACGCAGTATTTT. Its translation: CASSMGHGADTQYF.

The chain is built from TRBV21-1 and TRBJ1-2; the table names TRBD1, a call not compared with the DNA. TRBV21-1 is shown as a pseudogene. The CDR3 totals 15 residues. The DNA for the CDR3 is TGTGCCAGCCGAGGACAGGACGCCGACCCCTATGGCTACACCTTC. Translating it yields CASRGQDADPYGYTF.